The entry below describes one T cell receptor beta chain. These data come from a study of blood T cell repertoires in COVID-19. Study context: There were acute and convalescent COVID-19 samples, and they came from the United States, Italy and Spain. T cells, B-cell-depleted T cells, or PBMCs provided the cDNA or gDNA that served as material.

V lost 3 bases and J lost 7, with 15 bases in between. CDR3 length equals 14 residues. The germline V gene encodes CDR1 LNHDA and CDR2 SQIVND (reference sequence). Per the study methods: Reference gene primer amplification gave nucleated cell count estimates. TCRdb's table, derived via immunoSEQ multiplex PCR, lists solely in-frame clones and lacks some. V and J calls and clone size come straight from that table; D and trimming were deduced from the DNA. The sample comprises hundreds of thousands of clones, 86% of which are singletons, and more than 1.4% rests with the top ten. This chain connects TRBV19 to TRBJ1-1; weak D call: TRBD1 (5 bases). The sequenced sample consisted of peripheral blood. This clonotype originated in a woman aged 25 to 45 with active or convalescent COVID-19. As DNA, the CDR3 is TGTGCCAGTAGTATTAGGGGTAAGGGTTTTGAAGCTTTCTTT. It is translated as CASSIRGKGFEAFF.